This T cell receptor beta chain was obtained from a study of blood T cell repertoires in COVID-19. Sequenced by immunoSEQ multiplex PCR; TCRdb stores in-frame clones only, minus some. The top ten clones hold 1.5% to 2% of a sample with roughly 520,000 clones, roughly 90% of them seen once. Germline V gene data show CDR1 as SEHNR and CDR2 as FQNEAQ (reference sequence). The CDR3 spans 14 residues. Trimming shortened V by 5 bases and J by 4 bases, and 9 bases separated the two germline ends. V is TRBV7-9 and J is TRBJ1-6; D unclear. Sample: PBMCs or T cells enriched from blood (not recorded which). This TCR derives from a woman aged 40 to 50 who had recovered from COVID-19. In DNA form, the CDR3 reads TGTGCCAGCAGCCTTCGAGGGTATAATTCACCCCTCCACTTT. Protein: CASSLRGYNSPLHF.